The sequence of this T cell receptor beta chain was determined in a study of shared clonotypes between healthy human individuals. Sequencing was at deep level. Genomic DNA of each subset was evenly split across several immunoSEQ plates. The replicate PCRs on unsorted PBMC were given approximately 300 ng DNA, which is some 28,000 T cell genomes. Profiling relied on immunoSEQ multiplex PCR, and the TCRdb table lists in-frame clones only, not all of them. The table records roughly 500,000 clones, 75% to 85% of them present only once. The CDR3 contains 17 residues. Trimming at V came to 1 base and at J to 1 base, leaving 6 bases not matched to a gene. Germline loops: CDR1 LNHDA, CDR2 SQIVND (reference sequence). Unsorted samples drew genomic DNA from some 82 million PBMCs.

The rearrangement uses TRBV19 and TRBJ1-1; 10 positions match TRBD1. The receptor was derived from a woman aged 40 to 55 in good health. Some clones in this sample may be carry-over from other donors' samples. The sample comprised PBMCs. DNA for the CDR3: TGTGCCAGTAGTATAGGCGGACAGGGGGTGGCGAACACTGAAGCTTTCTTT. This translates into CASSIGGQGVANTEAFF.